These 26 T cell receptor beta chains were sequenced from one sample in a study of blood T cell repertoires in COVID-19. Using immunoSEQ multiplex PCR, the repertoire was profiled, and TCRdb retains in-frame clones only, with some absent. The sample has tens of thousands of clones; 65% to 90% are singletons. Sequenced: peripheral blood. The receptors come from a woman aged 60-75 years with acute or convalescent COVID-19.

V usage is TRBV3-1 (or the pseudogene TRBV3-2) and J usage is TRBJ1-4; 7 nucleotides agree with TRBD1. The CDR3 contains 15 residues. Trimming took 3 bases from V and 5 from J; bases not matched to a gene: 6. Germline V CDR1 and CDR2: LGHDT, YNNKEL (reference sequence). DNA of the CDR3: TGTGCCAGCAGCCAGGGTACAGGGGTAAATGAAAAACTGTTTTTT. It yields the protein CASSQGTGVNEKLFF.

This chain uses TRBV10-1 with TRBJ2-3, with 10 bases aligning to TRBD2. The CDR3 has 16 residues. With V trimmed by 3 bases and J by 5 bases, 8 bases remained unmatched. Germline V CDR1 and CDR2: WNHNN, SYGVQD (reference sequence). The CDR3 DNA reads TGCGCCAGCAGTGACCCACTAGCGGGAAAGGGAGATACGCAGTATTTT. It is translated as CASSDPLAGKGDTQYF.

The rearrangement uses TRBV28 and TRBJ1-6, with D perhaps matching TRBD1 (6 bases). This CDR3 comprises 15 residues. Germline V CDR1 and CDR2: MDHEN, SYDVKM. Trimming removed 4 bases from V and 7 bases from J, with 14 bases in between. The CDR3 coding sequence is TGTGCCAGCAGTTCAACCACAGGGAACAATTCACCCCTCCACTTT. It specifies CASSSTTGNNSPLHF.

The CDR3 region has the DNA TGCGCCAGCAGCTTGGGACTCGGTGGGCAGGGTCCCTACGAGCAGTACTTC. Protein product: CASSLGLGGQGPYEQYF. V gene TRBV5-1 combines with J gene TRBJ2-7; tentatively, D is TRBD1 (5 bases). This CDR3 is 17 amino acids long. Germline V CDR1 and CDR2: SGHRS, YFSETQ. Trimming took off 0 bases at V and 2 bases at J, with 18 bases between the two ends.

The chain has TRBV3-1 (or the pseudogene TRBV3-2) and TRBJ2-2; D is ambiguous. The CDR3 has 15 residues. Trimming stripped 0 bases from V and 7 bases from J, with 12 bases between. Germline lookup yields CDR1 LGHDT and CDR2 YNNKEL (reference sequence). The CDR3 DNA sequence: TGTGCCAGCAGCCAAGATACCCCTATGGTCGGGGAGCTGTTTTTT. It translates to CASSQDTPMVGELFF.

The J gene is TRBJ2-7, the V gene TRBV2; the match to TRBD1 covers 8 bases. Looked up from germline, CDR1 is SNHLY and CDR2 is FYNNEI. The CDR3 sequence is 16 residues long. The junction had 5 bases not matched to a gene; V was cut back by 1 base and J by 0 bases. CDR3 amino acids: CASSEGQGFSSYEQYF. As DNA, the CDR3 is TGTGCCAGCAGTGAAGGACAGGGGTTTAGCTCCTACGAGCAGTACTTC.

The chain links TRBV9 to TRBJ1-1, with TRBD1 identical over 9 bases. CDR3 size: 16 residues. V shed 1 base and J 4 bases; nucleotides not matched to a gene: 8. Germline assignment: CDR1 SGDLS and CDR2 YYNGEE. This CDR3 is CASSVLGTGRGTEAFF. The CDR3 DNA reads as TGTGCCAGCAGCGTACTCGGGACAGGGCGGGGCACTGAAGCTTTCTTT.

This clone was seen a few times. This rearrangement joins TRBV6-5 to TRBJ1-2; the match to TRBD1 covers 9 bases. This CDR3 has 14 amino acids. CDR1 MNHEY and CDR2 SVGAGI come from the germline V gene. V was clipped by 10 bases and J by 8 bases; unmatched bases: 14. The CDR3 DNA sequence: TGTGCCACCGCAACAGGGGGCGCTTTATGGGGCTACACCTTC. Translation gives CATATGGALWGYTF.

The V and J genes are TRBV7-8 and TRBJ1-5; D ambiguous. The germline V gene encodes CDR1 SGHVS and CDR2 FQNEAQ. V was pared by 5 bases and J by 0 bases, with 17 bases between. The CDR3 consists of 17 residues. The CDR3, as DNA: TGTGCCAGCAGCGCGGGGAGCGGAAGTTATAGCAATCAGCCCCAGCATTTT. Translated, it gives CASSAGSGSYSNQPQHF.

This chain uses TRBV6-6 with TRBJ1-4; unclear D gene. V lost 7 bases and J 6 bases, leaving 12 bases between the germline ends. From germline, CDR1 is MNHNY and CDR2 SVGAGI (reference sequence). The CDR3 length is 13 residues. The CDR3, as DNA: TGTGCCAGCACCCCGGGTTCCTATGAAAAACTGTTTTTT. Translating gives CASTPGSYEKLFF.

The DNA of the CDR3 is TGTGCCAGCAGCCCTACGACAGGGTACACTGAAGCTTTCTTT. This gives the protein CASSPTTGYTEAFF. The chain recombines TRBV3-1 (or the pseudogene TRBV3-2) with TRBJ1-1, with 7 bases identical to TRBD1. Germline V gene data show CDR1 as LGHDT and CDR2 as YNNKEL (reference sequence). The CDR3 has 14 amino acids. With 4 bases clipped from V and 3 bases from J, the junction kept 5 bases outside the gene matches.

This chain links TRBV5-1 with TRBJ2-3; D call uncertain. This CDR3 is built from 15 residues. V dropped 4 bases and J dropped 4 bases, with 16 bases sitting between them. Germline V gene sequence: CDR1 SGHRS, CDR2 YFSETQ. For the CDR3, the DNA is TGCGCCAGCAGCCCCCAGAACCGTCCTTCAGATACGCAGTATTTT. Translated: CASSPQNRPSDTQYF.

This clone was found many times. The chain employs TRBV5-1 and TRBJ2-4, with D perhaps being TRBD1 or TRBD2 (6 bases each). The CDR3 totals 15 residues. V dropped 10 bases and J dropped 0 bases, with 17 bases sitting between them. From germline, CDR1 is SGHRS and CDR2 YFSETQ. The CDR3 region has the DNA TGCGCCCGCACAGGGTCGGGGGTAGCCAAAAACATTCAGTACTTC. Its translation: CARTGSGVAKNIQYF.

This chain uses TRBV7-6 with TRBJ2-2, with D possibly TRBD1 on 6 matching bases. Trimming pared 2 bases from V and 5 bases from J, leaving 9 bases between. CDR3 length: 14 amino acids. Looked up from germline, CDR1 is SGHVS and CDR2 is FNYEAQ. Written as DNA, the CDR3 is TGTGCCAGCAGCTTAACAGGGTCGACCGGGGAGCTGTTTTTT. Protein sequence: CASSLTGSTGELFF.

This chain joins TRBV5-1 and TRBJ1-1; 7 nucleotides match TRBD1. V lost 1 base to trimming and J lost 4 bases; unmatched junction nucleotides: 10. This CDR3 has 16 amino acids. Germline CDR1 is SGHRS and CDR2 is YFSETQ. CDR3 sequence (DNA): TGCGCCAGCAGCTTGACTTCCAACAGGGGTGCCACTGAAGCTTTCTTT. Amino acids: CASSLTSNRGATEAFF.

V gene TRBV6-1 combines with J gene TRBJ1-1; TRBD1 matches at 10 bases. The germline CDR1 and CDR2 sequences are MNHNS and SASEGT. The ends lost 0 bases at V and 7 bases at J; junction bases unmatched: 5. This CDR3 region has 15 residues. The CDR3 DNA reads as TGTGCCAGCAGTGAAGCAAGACAGGGGGCGGATGAAGCTTTCTTT. Translating gives CASSEARQGADEAFF.

Only one count was recorded for this clone. This chain connects TRBV30 to TRBJ1-1, with D maybe TRBD1 (5 bases). The CDR3 runs 16 residues. The germline V gene has CDR1 GTSNPN and CDR2 SVGIG (reference sequence). Trimming left V 5 bases short and J 6 bases short, with 25 bases between. The CDR3 nucleotides are TGTGCCTGGGTTCCCCCTTTAGGGAGGGGCGGAGCTGAAGCTTTCTTT. Translated: CAWVPPLGRGGAEAFF. Full variable domain (missing parts from reference TRBV30 and TRBJ1-1): SQTIHQWPATLVQPVGSPLSLECTVEGTSNPNLYWYRQAAGRGLQLLFYSVGIGQISSEVPQNLSASRPQDRQFILSSKKLLLSDSGFYLCAWVPPLGRGGAEAFFGQGTRLTVV.

The chain links TRBV6-5 to TRBJ2-1, with 8 bases identical to TRBD2. Germline trimming cut 5 bases from V and 0 bases from J; bases unmatched to any gene: 3. Germline lookup yields CDR1 MNHEY and CDR2 SVGAGI. There are 15 residues in the CDR3. The CDR3 bases are TGTGCCAGCAGTCTCCGGGGGGGCTCCTACAATGAGCAGTTCTTC. Translation: CASSLRGGSYNEQFF.

V usage is TRBV28 and J usage is TRBJ2-7; tentative D call: TRBD2 (6 bases). V was clipped by 5 bases and J by 3 bases, with 17 bases between them. Germline-derived CDR1 and CDR2 are MDHEN and SYDVKM. The CDR3 runs 15 residues. This CDR3 reads CASSIRDGGYYEQYF. The CDR3 DNA sequence: TGTGCCAGCAGTATTAGGGACGGAGGGTACTACGAGCAGTACTTC.

The rearrangement joins TRBV7-6 to TRBJ2-1, with 15 bases fitting TRBD2. CDR3 length: 18 amino acids. Germline V gene data show CDR1 as SGHVS and CDR2 as FNYEAQ. V gave up 5 bases and J gave up 7 bases; unmatched junction bases: 12. CDR3 sequence reads: CASSAGLAGGPSSNEQFF. The CDR3 DNA reads TGTGCCAGCAGCGCCGGACTAGCGGGAGGGCCTTCTAGTAATGAGCAGTTCTTC.

The chain is built from TRBV19 and TRBJ2-7; 9 bases agree with TRBD2. Looked up from germline, CDR1 is LNHDA and CDR2 is SQIVND (reference sequence). V lost 5 bases and J lost 7; bases outside the gene matches: 9. The CDR3 extends over 14 amino acids. CDR3 in DNA: TGTGCCAGTAGTGGGCGGGAGGGCCCAAGTGAGCAGTACTTC. Translated, it gives CASSGREGPSEQYF.

In this sample, this clone turned up once. The genes are TRBV28 and TRBJ2-7; possibly TRBD1 for D (6 bases). The germline V gene encodes CDR1 MDHEN and CDR2 SYDVKM. The CDR3 is 16 amino acids. The V gene lost 5 bases and the J gene lost 1 base, with 18 bases spanning the gap. The CDR3 region is CASSTPGQAASYEQYF. The DNA of the CDR3 is TGTGCCAGCAGTACCCCGGGACAAGCCGCATCCTACGAGCAGTACTTC.

The chain is built from TRBV5-4 and TRBJ1-1, with D possibly TRBD1 on 6 matching bases. This CDR3 contains 15 residues. V was shortened by 1 base and J by 1 base, with 11 bases between the two germline ends. The germline gives CDR1 SGHNT, CDR2 YYREEE (reference sequence). CDR3 residues: CASSLMGAGNTEAFF. The DNA of the CDR3 is TGTGCCAGCAGCTTGATGGGGGCGGGGAACACTGAAGCTTTCTTT.

The rearrangement links TRBV28 to TRBJ2-7; 10 bases line up with TRBD1. This CDR3 is 18 amino acids long. CDR1 and CDR2 (germline): MDHEN, SYDVKM. The V and J ends lost 4 bases and 5 bases, in that order; junction bases with no gene match: 17. CDR3 DNA: TGTGCCAGCAGTTCCTACTCCCCTTCGGACAGGGGGTTCAACGAGCAGTACTTC. Its translation: CASSSYSPSDRGFNEQYF.

This chain joins TRBV5-1 and TRBJ1-2; weak D call: TRBD1 (6 bases). This CDR3 is built from 15 residues. CDR1 and CDR2 from the germline V gene are SGHRS and YFSETQ. V was shortened by 4 bases and J by 1 base, with 14 bases between the two germline ends. CDR3 DNA: TGCGCCAGCAGCCCCCCGACAGGACGTAACTATGGCTACACCTTC. It codes for CASSPPTGRNYGYTF.

CDR3 protein: CASGETGVNTEAFF. Written as DNA, the CDR3 is TGTGCCAGTGGTGAGACAGGGGTGAACACTGAAGCTTTCTTT. The J gene is TRBJ1-1, the V gene TRBV19, with 8 bases matching TRBD1. J lost 0 bases, V lost 8 bases, and 5 bases had no gene match. Germline CDR1 is LNHDA and CDR2 is SQIVND (reference sequence). This CDR3 contains 14 residues.